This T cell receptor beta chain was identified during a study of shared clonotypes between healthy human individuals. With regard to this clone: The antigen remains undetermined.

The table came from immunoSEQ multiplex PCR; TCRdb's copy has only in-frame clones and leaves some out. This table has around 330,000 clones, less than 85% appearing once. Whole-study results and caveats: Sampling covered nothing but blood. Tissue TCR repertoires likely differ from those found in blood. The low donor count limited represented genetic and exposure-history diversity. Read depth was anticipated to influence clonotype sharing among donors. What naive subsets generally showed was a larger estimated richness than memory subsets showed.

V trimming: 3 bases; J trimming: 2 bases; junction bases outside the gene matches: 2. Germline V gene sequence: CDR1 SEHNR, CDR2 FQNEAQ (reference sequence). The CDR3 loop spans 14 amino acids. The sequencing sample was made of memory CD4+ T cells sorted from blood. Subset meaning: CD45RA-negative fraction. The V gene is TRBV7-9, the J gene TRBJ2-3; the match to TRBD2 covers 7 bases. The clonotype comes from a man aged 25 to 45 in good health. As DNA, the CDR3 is TGTGCCAGCAGCTTGGGACTAAACACAGATACGCAGTATTTT. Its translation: CASSLGLNTDTQYF.